Listed below are T cell receptor beta chains from one sample, sequenced in a study of cytomegalovirus exposure and HLA in healthy donors. TCRdb's copy holds only in-frame clones and misses some; the assay was immunoSEQ multiplex PCR. The sample lists 110,000 or so clones; 70% to 85% were seen once. Input material: PBMCs. The receptors shown here come from a woman in her thirties or forties in good health and CMV-seropositive. Both conserved end residues are trimmed from each CDR3. For some rows the clone size is stated as once, few or many, or as a class when expanded; others skip it.

J gene	clone size	CDR3 length	V gene	CDR3 protein
TRBJ1-5	NA	11	TRBV9	ASSAQPNQPQH
TRBJ2-3	NA	15	TRBV11-1	ASSRRTGNQLTDTQY
TRBJ2-7	NA	13	TRBV7-2	ASSLKTAGAYEQY
TRBJ1-6	NA	11	TRBV7-7	ASSPGQGLPLH
TRBJ2-3	NA	13	TRBV6-5	ASSLSPGGPRTQY
TRBJ2-7	few	10	TRBV30	AWSRGTYEQY
TRBJ2-1	NA	16	TRBV5-1	ASSLAATSGYSYNEQF
TRBJ2-7	NA	13	TRBV4-2	ASSQDSRGSYEQY
TRBJ2-5	NA	13	TRBV7-7	ASSPNAAGAETQY
TRBJ2-5	NA	15	TRBV7-9	ASSPRRPGEYGETQY
TRBJ2-1	NA	14	TRBV7-3	ASSLNSAGGVNEQF
TRBJ1-3	NA	13	TRBV7-9	ASSSKGQIGNTIY
TRBJ1-2	NA	15	TRBV13	ASSLADPPGDSYGYT
TRBJ1-1	NA	14	TRBV4-1	ASSQDQGRARAEAF
TRBJ2-1	NA	13	TRBV6-5	ASSYPGLAYNEQF
TRBJ2-7	NA	13	TRBV14	ASSQFGSLTYEQY
TRBJ1-2	NA	10	TRBV30	AWKTGDFGYT
TRBJ2-1	few	14	TRBV7-6	ASSPLWGQGSNEQF
TRBJ1-2	NA	12	TRBV7-8	ASSPYGRVDGYT
TRBJ1-2	NA	14	TRBV7-9	SSSPGTAESEYGYT
TRBJ2-1	NA	13	TRBV6-4	ASSETSGSYNEQF
TRBJ2-1	NA	13	TRBV7-9	ARGGRRSSYNEQF
TRBJ1-1	once	12	TRBV5-1	ASSHYRGNTEAF
TRBJ2-1	NA	12	TRBV5-1	ASSLRQGYNEQF
TRBJ2-3	NA	13	TRBV7-3	ASSLISGSTDTQY
TRBJ2-2	NA	14	TRBV5-1	ASSGGTDLYTGELF
TRBJ2-1	NA	13	TRBV19	ASSTLPLVYNEQF
TRBJ2-6	NA	14	TRBV5-1	ASSLSGVPGANVLT
TRBJ1-4	NA	12	TRBV6-5	ASSVDRASEKLF
TRBJ2-7	NA	12	TRBV11-1	ASSFSGDSYEQY
TRBJ1-2	NA	11	TRBV19	ASGGPQGYGYT
TRBJ2-5	NA	12	TRBV5-1	ASRPGTAQETQY
TRBJ1-5	NA	16	TRBV19	ASSSHLTGVNGNQPQH
TRBJ1-1	once	15	TRBV18	ASSPKGQLTGNTEAF
TRBJ2-7	few	15	TRBV7-8	ASSSQGSGGRAYEQY
TRBJ2-1	once	14	TRBV11-2	ASSVGTPGLAYEQF
TRBJ2-1	NA	16	TRBV25-1	ASSEPPATSGRVAEQF
TRBJ2-3	NA	13	TRBV6-1	ASSEEIAEAVTQY
TRBJ1-6	NA	14	TRBV5-6	ASRDSGTGKFSPLH
TRBJ2-7	NA	13	TRBV6-6	ASSPTAQNSYEQY
TRBJ2-3	NA	11	TRBV19	ASSVGGVDTQY
TRBJ1-4	NA	12	TRBV11-3	ASSRLSVNEKLF
TRBJ2-5	NA	11	TRBV7-9	ASRRTGEETQY
TRBJ2-1	once	14	TRBV29-1	SVERSLGSPVYEQF
TRBJ2-7	NA	13	TRBV6-5	ASSYQTGGAYEQY
TRBJ2-7	NA	12	TRBV5-6	ASSLTGLKYEQY
TRBJ1-3	NA	11	TRBV9	ASSVAPGTGVY